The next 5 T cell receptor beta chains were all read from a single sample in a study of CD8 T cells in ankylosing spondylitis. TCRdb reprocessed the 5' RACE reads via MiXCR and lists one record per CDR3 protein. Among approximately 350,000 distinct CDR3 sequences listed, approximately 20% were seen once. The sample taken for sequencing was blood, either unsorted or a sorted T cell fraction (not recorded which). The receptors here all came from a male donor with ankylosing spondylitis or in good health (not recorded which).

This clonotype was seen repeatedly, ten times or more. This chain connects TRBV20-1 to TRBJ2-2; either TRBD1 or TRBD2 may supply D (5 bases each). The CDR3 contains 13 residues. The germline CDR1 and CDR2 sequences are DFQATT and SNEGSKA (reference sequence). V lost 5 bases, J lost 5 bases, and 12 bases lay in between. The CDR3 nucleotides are TGCAGTGCTTGGGACCCGACGACCGGGGAGCTGTTTTTT. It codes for CSAWDPTTGELFF.

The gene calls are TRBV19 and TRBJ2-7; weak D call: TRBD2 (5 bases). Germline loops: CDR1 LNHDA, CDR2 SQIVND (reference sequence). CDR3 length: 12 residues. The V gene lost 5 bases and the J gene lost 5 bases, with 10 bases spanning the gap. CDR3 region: CASSHGVNEQYF. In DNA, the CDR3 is TGTGCCAGTAGTCACGGGGTCAACGAGCAGTACTTC.

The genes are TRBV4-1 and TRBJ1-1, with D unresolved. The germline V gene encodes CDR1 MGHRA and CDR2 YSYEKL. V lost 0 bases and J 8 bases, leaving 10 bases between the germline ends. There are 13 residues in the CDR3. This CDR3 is CASSQDLAGEAFF. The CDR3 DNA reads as TGCGCCAGCAGCCAAGATCTGGCCGGGGAAGCTTTCTTT.

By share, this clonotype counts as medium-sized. The CDR3: CASSSSYEQYF. CDR3 coding DNA: TGTGCCAGCAGTTCCTCCTACGAGCAGTACTTC. The V and J genes are TRBV12-3 or TRBV12-4 and TRBJ2-7, with unresolved D. V was pared by 4 bases and J by 0 bases, with 1 base between. The CDR3 length is 11 residues.

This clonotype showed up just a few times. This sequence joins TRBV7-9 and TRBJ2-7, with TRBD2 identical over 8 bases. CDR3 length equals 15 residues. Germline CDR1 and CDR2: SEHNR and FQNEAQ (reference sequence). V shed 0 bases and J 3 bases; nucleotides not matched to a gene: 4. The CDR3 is CASSLALRGDYEQYF. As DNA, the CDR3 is TGTGCCAGCAGCTTAGCATTGCGGGGGGACTACGAGCAGTACTTC.